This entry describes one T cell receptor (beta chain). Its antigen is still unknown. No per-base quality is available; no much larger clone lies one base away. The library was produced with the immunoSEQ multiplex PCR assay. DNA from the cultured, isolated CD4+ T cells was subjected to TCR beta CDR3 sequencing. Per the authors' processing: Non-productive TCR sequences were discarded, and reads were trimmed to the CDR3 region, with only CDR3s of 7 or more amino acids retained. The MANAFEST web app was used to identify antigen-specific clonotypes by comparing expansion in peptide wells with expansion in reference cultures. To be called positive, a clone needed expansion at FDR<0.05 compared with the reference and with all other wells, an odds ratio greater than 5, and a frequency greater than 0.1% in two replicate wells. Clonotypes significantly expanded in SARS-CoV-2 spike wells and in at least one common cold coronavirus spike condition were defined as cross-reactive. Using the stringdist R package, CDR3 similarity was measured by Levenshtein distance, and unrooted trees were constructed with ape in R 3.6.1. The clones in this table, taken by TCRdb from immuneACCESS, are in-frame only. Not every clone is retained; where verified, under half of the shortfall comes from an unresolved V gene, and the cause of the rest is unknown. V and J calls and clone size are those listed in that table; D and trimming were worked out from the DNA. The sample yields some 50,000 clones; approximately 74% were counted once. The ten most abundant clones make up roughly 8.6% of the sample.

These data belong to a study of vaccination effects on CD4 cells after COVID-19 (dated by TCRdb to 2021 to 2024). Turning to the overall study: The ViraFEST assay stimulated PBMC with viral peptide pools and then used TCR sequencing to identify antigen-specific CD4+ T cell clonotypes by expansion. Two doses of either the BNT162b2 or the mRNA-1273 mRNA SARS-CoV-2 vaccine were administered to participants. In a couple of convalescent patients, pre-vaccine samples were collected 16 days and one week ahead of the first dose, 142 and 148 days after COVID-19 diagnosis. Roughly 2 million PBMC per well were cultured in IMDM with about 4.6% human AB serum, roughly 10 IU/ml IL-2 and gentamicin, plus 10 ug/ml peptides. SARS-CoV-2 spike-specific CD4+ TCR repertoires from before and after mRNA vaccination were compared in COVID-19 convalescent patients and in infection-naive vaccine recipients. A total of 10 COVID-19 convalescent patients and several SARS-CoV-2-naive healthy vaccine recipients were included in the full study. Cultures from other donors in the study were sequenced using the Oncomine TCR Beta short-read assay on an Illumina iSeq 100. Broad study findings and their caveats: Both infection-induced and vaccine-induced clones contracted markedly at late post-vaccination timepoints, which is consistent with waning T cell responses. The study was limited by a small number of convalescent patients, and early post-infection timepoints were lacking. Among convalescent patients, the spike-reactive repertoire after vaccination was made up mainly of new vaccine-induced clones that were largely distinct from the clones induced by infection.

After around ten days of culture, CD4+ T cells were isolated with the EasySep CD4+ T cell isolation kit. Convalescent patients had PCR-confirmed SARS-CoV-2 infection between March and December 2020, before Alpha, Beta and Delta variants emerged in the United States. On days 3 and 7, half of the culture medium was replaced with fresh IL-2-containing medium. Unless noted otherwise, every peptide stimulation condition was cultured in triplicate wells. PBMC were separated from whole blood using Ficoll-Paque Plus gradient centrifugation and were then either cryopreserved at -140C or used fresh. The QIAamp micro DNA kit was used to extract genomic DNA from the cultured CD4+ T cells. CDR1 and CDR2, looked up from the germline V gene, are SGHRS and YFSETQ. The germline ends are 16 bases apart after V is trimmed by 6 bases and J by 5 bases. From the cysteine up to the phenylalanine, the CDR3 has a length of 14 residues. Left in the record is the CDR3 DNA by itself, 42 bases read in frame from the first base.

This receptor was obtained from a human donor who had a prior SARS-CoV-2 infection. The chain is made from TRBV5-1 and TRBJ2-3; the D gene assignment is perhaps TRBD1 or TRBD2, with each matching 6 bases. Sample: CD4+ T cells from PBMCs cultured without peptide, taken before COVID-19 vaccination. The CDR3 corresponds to CASMEGDVVDTQYF. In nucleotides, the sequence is TGCGCCAGCATGGAGGGGGATGTCGTAGATACGCAGTATTTT.